This T cell receptor (beta chain) was identified during a study of blood T cell repertoires in COVID-19. Study context: Samples taken during acute and convalescent COVID-19 were collected in the United States, Italy and Spain. The cDNA or gDNA used as material had been derived from T cells, B-cell-depleted T cells, or PBMCs.

With V trimmed by 8 bases and J by 3 bases, 7 bases remained unmatched. This CDR3 contains 14 residues. Germline assignment: CDR1 MNHEY and CDR2 SVGAGI. Authors' analysis steps: Amplified reference gene primers provided the basis for estimating nucleated cell counts. Profiling relied on immunoSEQ multiplex PCR, and the TCRdb table lists in-frame clones only, not all of them. That table furnishes V, J and clone size, whereas the DNA furnished D and trimming. The table records tens of thousands of clones, 65% to 90% of them present only once. Sequencing was carried out using peripheral blood. The gene calls are TRBV6-5 and TRBJ2-4; TRBD2 aligns across 7 bases. This receptor was taken from a man older than 75 with active COVID-19. CDR3 in DNA: TGTGCCAGCGCGACTAGCTGGGGCAAAAACATTCAGTACTTC. Its translation: CASATSWGKNIQYF.